What follows are 19 T cell receptor beta chains derived from one specimen sequenced in a study of cytomegalovirus exposure and HLA in healthy donors. Assay: immunoSEQ multiplex PCR; the TCRdb copy retains only in-frame clones and omits some. The data show roughly 240,000 clones, around nine tenths seen once. The sequencing sample was made of PBMCs. These receptors were taken from a man aged 18 to 29 in good health and CMV-seronegative.

As for this clone: The sample carries other DNA sequences with the same CDR3. The chain couples TRBV5-6 to TRBJ1-3, with D uncertain. Germline values: CDR1 SGHDT, CDR2 YYEEEE. V lost 1 base and J 0 bases, leaving 8 bases between the germline ends. CDR3 size: 15 residues. The CDR3 bases are TGTGCCAGCAGCTTGCCCTTGAGCTCTGGAAACACCATATATTTT. This sequence encodes CASSLPLSSGNTIYF.

V is TRBV19 and J is TRBJ1-4; D remains ambiguous. Trimming cost V 3 bases and J 7 bases, with 12 bases left between them. The CDR3 length is 14 residues. Germline CDR1 and CDR2: LNHDA and SQIVND (reference sequence). CDR3 coding DNA: TGTGCCAGTAGTATTGTCGGAGTCGTTGAAAAACTGTTTTTT. Translating it yields CASSIVGVVEKLFF.

The V gene is TRBV6-1, the J gene TRBJ2-7; possible D gene TRBD2, 7 bases. Trimming pared 4 bases from V and 6 bases from J, leaving 25 bases between. The CDR3 consists of 17 residues. CDR1 MNHNS and CDR2 SASEGT come from the germline V gene. The CDR3 nucleotides are TGTGCCAGCAGTGCCTCCCGGAGCGGGACTTGGGGGCTCGAGCAGTACTTC. Its translation is CASSASRSGTWGLEQYF.

This chain links TRBV7-9 with TRBJ2-7; no definite D call. Germline-derived CDR1 and CDR2 are SEHNR and FQNEAQ (reference sequence). Trimming removed 0 bases from V and 6 bases from J, with 15 bases in between. The CDR3 sequence is 15 residues long. This CDR3 is CASSLALGVFGEQYF. DNA of the CDR3: TGTGCCAGCAGCTTAGCGCTCGGAGTGTTTGGCGAGCAGTACTTC. Supplemented by reference TRBV7-9 and TRBJ2-7, the full variable domain reads DTGVSQNPRHKITKRGQNVTFRCDPISEHNRLYWYRQTLGQGPEFLTYFQNEAQLEKSRLLSDRFSAERPKGSFSTLEIQRTEQGDSAMYLCASSLALGVFGEQYFGPGTRLTVT.

The chain uses TRBV15 and TRBJ1-6, with D unresolved. Germline lookup yields CDR1 LNHNV and CDR2 YYDKDF (reference sequence). The CDR3 extends over 18 amino acids. The ends were cut back, 4 bases at V and 0 bases at J, with 16 bases in the middle. This CDR3 is CATSIQYSTSSYNSPLHF. The CDR3, as DNA: TGTGCCACCAGCATTCAATACAGTACGAGCTCCTATAATTCACCCCTCCACTTT.

The V and J genes are TRBV27 and TRBJ2-7; D is unresolved. With 3 bases removed from V and 3 bases from J, the gap between germline ends came to 9 bases. CDR1 is MNHEY, CDR2 SMNVEV, per germline (reference sequence). CDR3 size: 13 residues. DNA for the CDR3: TGTGCCAGCAGTTTTACACAGAGCTACGAGCAGTACTTC. Its protein product is CASSFTQSYEQYF.

The rearrangement links TRBV13 to TRBJ2-5, with 7 bases matching TRBD1. With V trimmed by 5 bases and J by 1 base, 7 bases remained unmatched. Per germline, CDR1 PRHDT and CDR2 FYEKMQ (reference sequence). The CDR3 covers 15 residues. DNA of the CDR3: TGTGCCAGCAGCCTATCGTCAGGGGGCCAAGAGACCCAGTACTTC. It translates to CASSLSSGGQETQYF.

This CDR3 reads CASRQVGYTF. Written as DNA, the CDR3 is TGTGCCAGCAGACAGGTCGGCTACACCTTC. The chain combines TRBV28 with TRBJ1-2; D might be TRBD1 (5 bases). The CDR3 is 10 amino acids. In germline, CDR1 is MDHEN, CDR2 SYDVKM. Trimming took 6 bases from V and 8 from J, leaving 7 bases between them.

V and J are TRBV9 and TRBJ1-2; D unclear. This CDR3 has 16 amino acids. V shed 0 bases and J shed 3 bases, with 15 bases lying between them. Germline CDR1 reads SGDLS; CDR2 reads YYNGEE. CDR3 DNA: TGTGCCAGCAGCGTAGCTACGGTCGGGGATCACTATGGCTACACCTTC. Translation gives CASSVATVGDHYGYTF. Using reference TRBV9 and TRBJ1-2 for the parts outside the CDR3, the full variable domain is DSGVTQTPKHLITATGQRVTLRCSPRSGDLSVYWYQQSLDQGLQFLIQYYNGEERAKGNILERFSAQQFPDLHSELNLSSLELGDSALYFCASSVATVGDHYGYTFGSGTRLTVV.

The V gene is TRBV28, the J gene TRBJ2-5; possible D gene TRBD2, 5 bases. The CDR3 contains 13 residues. V was shortened by 2 bases and J by 3 bases, with 7 bases between the two germline ends. CDR1 and CDR2 (germline): MDHEN, SYDVKM. CDR3 sequence reads: CASSLVEEETQYF. In DNA form, the CDR3 reads TGTGCCAGCAGTTTAGTGGAGGAAGAGACCCAGTACTTC.

The chain recombines TRBV27 with TRBJ2-7; TRBD2 is a possible D gene (6 bases). The CDR3 is 14 residues long. Trimming stripped 6 bases from V and 4 bases from J, with 16 bases between. CDR1 is MNHEY and CDR2 is SMNVEV in the germline V gene (reference sequence). The DNA for the CDR3 is TGTGCCAGCAGGTCAATCGGGGGTAAATACGAGCAGTACTTC. Translation: CASRSIGGKYEQYF.

The CDR3 coding sequence is TGCGCCAGCAGCTTGGGGGGACAGGGCCCCTACGAGCAGTACTTC. Translated, it gives CASSLGGQGPYEQYF. The chain couples TRBV5-1 to TRBJ2-7, with 9 positions matching TRBD1. This CDR3 region has 15 residues. In germline, CDR1 is SGHRS, CDR2 YFSETQ. The ends lost 0 bases at V and 2 bases at J; junction bases unmatched: 3.

The rearrangement uses TRBV5-1 and TRBJ2-1, with TRBD2 matching 14 bases. This CDR3 region has 15 residues. Per germline, CDR1 SGHRS and CDR2 YFSETQ. V lost 3 bases and J lost 9; bases outside the gene matches: 5. The CDR3 sequence is CASSWGLAGVLEQFF. DNA for the CDR3: TGCGCCAGCAGCTGGGGACTAGCGGGAGTCCTTGAGCAGTTCTTC.

This chain uses TRBV7-3 with TRBJ1-2; TRBD1 is a possible D gene (6 bases). The V gene's germline CDR1 is SGHTA and CDR2 FQGTGA. Trimming removed 5 bases at V and 8 bases at J, with 21 bases between. The CDR3 is 15 amino acids. CDR3 in DNA: TGTGCCAGCAGCCCCGCTGCTGGAACAGGGTTGGGCTACACCTTC. Residues: CASSPAAGTGLGYTF. Supplemented by reference TRBV7-3 and TRBJ1-2, the full variable domain reads GAGVSQTPSNKVTEKGKYVELRCDPISGHTALYWYRQSLGQGPEFLIYFQGTGAADDSGLPNDRFFAVRPEGSVSTLKIQRTERGDSAVYLCASSPAAGTGLGYTFGSGTRLTVV.

The sample holds a few counts of this clone. The rearrangement joins TRBV30 to TRBJ2-2; 7 nucleotides line up with TRBD1. With 5 bases clipped from V and 4 bases from J, the junction kept 4 bases outside the gene matches. Germline CDR1 and CDR2: GTSNPN and SVGIG (reference sequence). CDR3 length equals 13 residues. The CDR3 region has the DNA TGTGCCTGGGACAGGGCCGGCACCGGGGAGCTGTTTTTT. It specifies CAWDRAGTGELFF. Drawing the rest from reference TRBV30 and TRBJ2-2, the complete variable domain is SQTIHQWPATLVQPVGSPLSLECTVEGTSNPNLYWYRQAAGRGLQLLFYSVGIGQISSEVPQNLSASRPQDRQFILSSKKLLLSDSGFYLCAWDRAGTGELFFGEGSRLTVL.

This rearrangement joins TRBV7-2 to TRBJ2-3; 16 bases align to TRBD2. In germline, CDR1 is SGHTA, CDR2 FQGNSA. The CDR3 is 19 amino acids. The ends lost 3 bases at V and 4 bases at J; junction bases unmatched: 10. DNA of the CDR3: TGTGCCAGCAGCTTGACGGGACTAGCGGGGGGGCTAGCGTCAGATACGCAGTATTTT. Amino acids: CASSLTGLAGGLASDTQYF.

This clone occurred once. The chain employs TRBV6-5 and TRBJ2-2, with D hard to call. V lost 6 bases to trimming and J lost 3 bases, with 8 bases between them. Germline-derived CDR1 and CDR2 are MNHEY and SVGAGI. The CDR3 totals 13 residues. CDR3 sequence (DNA): TGTGCCAGCAGAGCCTTTGACACCGGGGAGCTGTTTTTT. Protein product: CASRAFDTGELFF.

V gene TRBV2 combines with J gene TRBJ2-2; possibly TRBD1 for D (6 bases). The length of the CDR3 is 15 residues. Germline V gives CDR1 SNHLY, CDR2 FYNNEI. The germline V and J ends were trimmed by 2 bases and 7 bases, with 14 bases remaining between them. CDR3 in DNA: TGTGCCAGCAGTGAAACCGGGACAACTTACGGGGAGCTGTTTTTT. This translates into CASSETGTTYGELFF.

A single count supports this clone. The chain carries TRBV7-2 and TRBJ2-3, with 11 positions matching TRBD1. The length of the CDR3 is 15 residues. The germline V gene encodes CDR1 SGHTA and CDR2 FQGNSA. The J segment lost 1 base and the V segment lost 5 bases, leaving 2 bases of the junction unmatched. CDR3 region: CASSRDRGGTDTQYF. The CDR3, as DNA: TGTGCCAGCAGCAGGGACAGGGGGGGCACAGATACGCAGTATTTT.